The rows below give T cell receptor beta chains drawn from one sample of a study of CD8 T cells in ankylosing spondylitis. Each CDR3 protein is one row after TCRdb ran MiXCR on the 5' RACE reads. The sample records around 90,000 distinct CDR3 sequences, 27% being singletons. Sequenced: blood, either unsorted or a sorted T cell fraction (not recorded which). The source of these receptors is a male donor with ankylosing spondylitis or in good health (not recorded which). Each CDR3 is given with its conserved first and last residue. The D gene is left open where the match is weak. Clone size is stated in some rows and not others, as once, few, many or a class when expanded.

J gene,V gene,clone size,D gene,CDR3 length,CDR3 DNA,CDR3 protein
TRBJ2-5,TRBV12-3/TRBV12-4,.,TRBD2,14,TGTGCCACCGCAGCGGGGGCGTCAAAAGAGACCCAGTACTTC,CATAAGASKETQYF
TRBJ2-7,TRBV20-1,few,TRBD1,13,TGCAGTGCCCGAGACAGGGAATACTACGAGCAGTACTTC,CSARDREYYEQYF
TRBJ2-7,TRBV3-1,few,.,18,TGTGCCAGCAGCCAAGGAATAGGGGGGAGACAGGGTTCCTACGAGCAGTACTTC,CASSQGIGGRQGSYEQYF
TRBJ2-1,TRBV4-2,few,.,16,TGTGCCAGCAGCCCTTTGGCCTACCAGGAAAACAATGAGCAGTTCTTC,CASSPLAYQENNEQFF
TRBJ2-3,TRBV7-3,.,.,15,TGTGCCAGCAGCTCCGTCGGGGCTAGCACAGATACGCAGTATTTT,CASSSVGASTDTQYF
TRBJ2-1,TRBV19,once,TRBD2,15,TGTGCCAGTAGTAGGACTAGAAGCTCCTACAATGAGCAGTTCTTC,CASSRTRSSYNEQFF
TRBJ1-2,TRBV7-2,few,.,14,TGTGCCAGCAGCTTAGAGGGAGGGGGCTATGGCTACACCTTC,CASSLEGGGYGYTF
TRBJ1-3,TRBV6-1,few,.,14,TGTGCCAGCGCAAACCCGAGCTCTGGAAACACCATATATTTT,CASANPSSGNTIYF
TRBJ2-7,TRBV9,.,.,14,TGTGCCAGCAGCGTATCTCGGGGCTCCTACGAGCAGTACTTC,CASSVSRGSYEQYF
TRBJ1-1,TRBV7-9,many,.,13,TGTGCCAGCAGCCCCCCGGGGGGAACTGAAGCTTTCTTT,CASSPPGGTEAFF
TRBJ2-3,TRBV5-1,many,.,15,TGCGCCAGCAGCCAGGACCTTCGCAGATTGGATACGCAGTATTTT,CASSQDLRRLDTQYF
TRBJ2-3,TRBV10-3,.,.,14,TGTGCCATCAAGGGCAGGGGAGACACAGATACGCAGTATTTT,CAIKGRGDTDTQYF
TRBJ2-3,TRBV29-1,.,TRBD1,15,TGCAGCGTAGCCGACAGGGGGGATAGCACAGATACGCAGTATTTT,CSVADRGDSTDTQYF
TRBJ2-5,TRBV28,few,.,15,TGTGCCAGCAGTTTAATCACAGGGACCCAAGAGACCCAGTACTTC,CASSLITGTQETQYF
TRBJ1-1,TRBV5-1,.,.,13,TGCGCCAGCAGCTTGGGAGGGACGGGTGAAGCTTTCTTT,CASSLGGTGEAFF
TRBJ1-1,TRBV12-3/TRBV12-4,once,.,14,TGTGCCAGCAGTGGCGGAGGGGGGACCACTGAAGCTTTCTTT,CASSGGGGTTEAFF
TRBJ2-1,TRBV20-1,.,TRBD2,14,TGCAGTGCTGCGACTAGCGGGGATCCGCTTGAGCAGTTCTTC,CSAATSGDPLEQFF
TRBJ2-5,TRBV5-1,.,.,13,TGCGCCAGCAGCGGGGGACCTCAAGAGACCCAGTACTTC,CASSGGPQETQYF
TRBJ1-3,TRBV7-9,few,.,13,TGTGCCAGCAGCTCGGCCGGGACGGACACCATATATTTT,CASSSAGTDTIYF
TRBJ2-4,TRBV7-2,.,TRBD1,14,TGTGCCAGCAGCTTAGGGACAGGAGGCGACATTCAGTACTTC,CASSLGTGGDIQYF
TRBJ1-1,TRBV11-2,.,TRBD1,13,TGTGCCAGCAGCTTTCGGGACAGGGGGGAAGCTTTCTTT,CASSFRDRGEAFF
TRBJ2-3,TRBV20-1,few,TRBD2,16,TGCAGTGCTAGACCCTATGCTAGCGGTCGCACAGATACGCAGTATTTT,CSARPYASGRTDTQYF
TRBJ2-5,TRBV10-3,few,TRBD2,16,TGTGCCATCAGGAACGTTCGGGAGGCCGGTAGTGAGACCCAGTACTTC,CAIRNVREAGSETQYF
TRBJ1-1,TRBV6-1,many,.,12,TGTGCCAGCAGTGAACAAACAGGACAAGCTTTCTTT,CASSEQTGQAFF
TRBJ1-1,TRBV7-2,few,.,14,TGTGCCAGCAGCACGCCGGCCCTGAACACTGAAGCTTTCTTT,CASSTPALNTEAFF
TRBJ1-2,TRBV20-1,.,.,13,TGCAGTGCTATCCCGGGACAATACTATGGCTACACCTTC,CSAIPGQYYGYTF
TRBJ2-3,TRBV7-2,few,TRBD2,15,TGTGCCAGCAGCCGAGGCGGGAGAGGCACAGATACGCAGTATTTT,CASSRGGRGTDTQYF
TRBJ1-5,TRBV7-2,many,.,15,TGTGCCAGCAGCTCGTATGGAGGGAGCAATCAGCCCCAGCATTTT,CASSSYGGSNQPQHF
TRBJ2-5,TRBV14,.,.,13,TGTGCCAGCAGCCAAGGACCTCGGGAGACCCAGTACTTC,CASSQGPRETQYF
TRBJ2-1,TRBV5-1,.,.,17,TGCGCCAGCTCGCTGAACCCAGCGTCGAGCTCCTACAATGAGCAGTTCTTC,CASSLNPASSSYNEQFF
TRBJ2-3,TRBV5-1,few,.,16,TGCGCCAGCAGTTTCTTGACCCATGGAAGCACAGATACGCAGTATTTT,CASSFLTHGSTDTQYF
TRBJ2-3,TRBV7-9,few,.,13,TGTGCCAGCACCGGAGGAGGCCCAGATACGCAGTATTTT,CASTGGGPDTQYF
TRBJ2-2,TRBV19,.,.,13,TGTGCCAGTAGTATAGAGGACACCGGGGAGCTGTTTTTT,CASSIEDTGELFF
TRBJ2-2,TRBV27,.,.,15,TGTGCCAGCAGTTTATCCGGCAGGGAGGCAGGGGAGCTGTTTTTT,CASSLSGREAGELFF
TRBJ2-1,TRBV5-1,.,.,13,TGCGCCAGCAGCTTGGGGCAGTACAATGAGCAGTTCTTC,CASSLGQYNEQFF
TRBJ2-6,TRBV20-1,few,.,13,TGCAGTGCCCTGTTCTCTGGGGCCAACGTCCTGACTTTC,CSALFSGANVLTF
TRBJ2-5,TRBV3-1,.,TRBD1,18,TGTGCCAGCAGCCAAGTCCCGGACAGGGGCCGACTCCAAGAGACCCAGTACTTC,CASSQVPDRGRLQETQYF
TRBJ2-3,TRBV7-3,few,.,15,TGTGCCAGCAGCTCGACGAACAGGTGGATAGATACGCAGTATTTT,CASSSTNRWIDTQYF
TRBJ2-1,TRBV20-1,many,TRBD2,16,TGCAGTGCTAGAGATTATCTAGCGGGAGGTTACAATGAGCAGTTCTTC,CSARDYLAGGYNEQFF
TRBJ2-1,TRBV5-6,few,TRBD2,16,TGTGCCAGCAGACGCGGGGGTAGCGGGCTTTACAATGAGCAGTTCTTC,CASRRGGSGLYNEQFF
TRBJ2-7,TRBV4-1,.,.,15,TGCGCCAGCAGCCCGCCCTTGGGGAGGTCCTACGAGCAGTACTTC,CASSPPLGRSYEQYF
TRBJ2-5,TRBV20-1,.,TRBD2,14,TGCAGTGCCCTCAGCGGGGGGGACCAAGAGACCCAGTACTTC,CSALSGGDQETQYF
TRBJ2-3,TRBV10-3,few,TRBD2,15,TGTGCCATCAGCCCGGGGGGGGCGGACACAGATACGCAGTATTTT,CAISPGGADTDTQYF
TRBJ2-5,TRBV20-1,.,.,14,TGCAGTGCTAGAGAGGAGGGCCCTCAAGAGACCCAGTACTTC,CSAREEGPQETQYF
TRBJ1-1,TRBV5-1,.,.,13,TGCGCCAGCAGCTCTGAACCGGGGGTTGAAGCTTTCTTT,CASSSEPGVEAFF
TRBJ2-7,TRBV12-3/TRBV12-4,.,TRBD2,15,TGTGCCAGCAGTCCCGGGACTAGCCCATCCTACGAGCAGTACTTC,CASSPGTSPSYEQYF
TRBJ2-5,TRBV5-1,.,.,15,TGCGCCAGCAGCTTCCGCATTGTCGGGGAAGAGACCCAGTACTTC,CASSFRIVGEETQYF
TRBJ1-1,TRBV12-3/TRBV12-4,few,.,15,TGTGCCAGCAGAGCTCGGAGTGGGACCCACACTGAAGCTTTCTTT,CASRARSGTHTEAFF
TRBJ2-1,TRBV6-5,.,.,14,TGTGCCAGCAGTTACTATGCGGGATCGGGGGAGCAGTTCTTC,CASSYYAGSGEQFF
TRBJ2-7,TRBV19,.,.,10,TGTGCAGAAAAAGACTACGAGCAGTACTTC,CAEKDYEQYF
TRBJ2-3,TRBV20-1,few,.,12,TGCAGTGCTAGAGGAGGCGCAGATACGCAGTATTTT,CSARGGADTQYF
TRBJ2-3,TRBV5-6,.,.,15,TGTGCCAGCAAGCCCAAGGGCGGAGTGGCAGATACGCAGTATTTT,CASKPKGGVADTQYF
TRBJ2-7,TRBV28,.,TRBD1,15,TGTGCCAGCGGCAATGGGGACAGGGGGTCCTACGAGCAGTACTTC,CASGNGDRGSYEQYF
TRBJ1-5,TRBV2,.,.,12,TGTGCCAGCGGAGGAGGGGTTCAGCCCCAGCATTTT,CASGGGVQPQHF
TRBJ2-5,TRBV12-3/TRBV12-4,once,TRBD2,13,TGTGCCAGCAGTGTGGGGGGGGGAGAGACCCAGTACTTC,CASSVGGGETQYF
TRBJ2-7,TRBV20-1,.,TRBD2,15,TGCAGTGCTAGTTCAGGACTAGCGGGAAGCTACGAGCAGTACTTC,CSASSGLAGSYEQYF
TRBJ1-1,TRBV3-1,.,.,13,TGTGCCAGCAGCCAAGGGGTTAGGACTGAAGCTTTCTTT,CASSQGVRTEAFF
TRBJ2-3,TRBV7-2,.,.,12,TGTGCCAGCAACCCAAACACAGATACGCAGTATTTT,CASNPNTDTQYF
TRBJ1-4,TRBV15,.,.,14,TGTGCCGCAAAGGGCTCGTCAACTAATGAAAAACTGTTTTTT,CAAKGSSTNEKLFF